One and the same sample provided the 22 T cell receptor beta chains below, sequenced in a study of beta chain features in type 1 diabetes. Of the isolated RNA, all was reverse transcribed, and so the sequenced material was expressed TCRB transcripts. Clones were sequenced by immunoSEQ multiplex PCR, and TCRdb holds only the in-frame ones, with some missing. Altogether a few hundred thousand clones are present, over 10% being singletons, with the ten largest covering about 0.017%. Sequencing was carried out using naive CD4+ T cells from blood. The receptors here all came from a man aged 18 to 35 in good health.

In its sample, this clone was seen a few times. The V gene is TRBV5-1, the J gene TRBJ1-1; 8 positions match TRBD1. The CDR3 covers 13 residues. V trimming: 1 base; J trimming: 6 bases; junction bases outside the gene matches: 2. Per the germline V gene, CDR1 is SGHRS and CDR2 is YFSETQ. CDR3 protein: CASSLQQGAEAFF. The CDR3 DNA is TGCGCCAGCAGCTTGCAACAGGGGGCTGAAGCTTTCTTT.

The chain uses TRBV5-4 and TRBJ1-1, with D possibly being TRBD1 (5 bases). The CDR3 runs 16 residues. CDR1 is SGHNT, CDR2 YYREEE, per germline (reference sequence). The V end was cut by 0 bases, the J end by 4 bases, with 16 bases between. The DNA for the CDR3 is TGTGCCAGCAGCTTGGAATTGGGGGGGGTAAGCACTGAAGCTTTCTTT. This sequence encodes CASSLELGGVSTEAFF.

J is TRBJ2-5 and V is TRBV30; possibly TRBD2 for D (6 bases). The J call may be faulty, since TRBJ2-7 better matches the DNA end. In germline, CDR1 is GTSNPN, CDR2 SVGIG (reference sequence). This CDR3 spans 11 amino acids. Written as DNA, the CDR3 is TGTGCCTGGAGGGAGGAGGGCGAGCAGTACTTC. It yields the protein CAWREEGEQYF.

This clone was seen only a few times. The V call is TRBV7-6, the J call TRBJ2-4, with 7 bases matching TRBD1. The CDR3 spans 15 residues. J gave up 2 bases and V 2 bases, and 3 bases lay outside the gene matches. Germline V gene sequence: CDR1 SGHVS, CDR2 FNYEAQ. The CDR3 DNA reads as TGTGCCAGCAGCTTAACAGGGGACCCCAAAAACATTCAGTACTTC. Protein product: CASSLTGDPKNIQYF.

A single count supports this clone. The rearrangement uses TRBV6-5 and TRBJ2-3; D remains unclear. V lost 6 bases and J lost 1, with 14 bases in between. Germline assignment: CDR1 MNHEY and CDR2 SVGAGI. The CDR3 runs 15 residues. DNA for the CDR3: TGTGCCAGCAGAACGGCGGCGCGAGGCACAGATACGCAGTATTTT. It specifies CASRTAARGTDTQYF.

The CDR3 DNA is TGTGCCAGCAGTCGGGACAGGAGGATCGAAAAACTGTTTTTT. Amino acids: CASSRDRRIEKLFF. V usage is TRBV7-9 and J usage is TRBJ1-4; 8 nucleotides match TRBD1. Germline loops: CDR1 SEHNR, CDR2 FQNEAQ (reference sequence). The CDR3 is 14 amino acids. V shed 6 bases and J 8 bases; nucleotides not matched to a gene: 8. The full variable domain, in which reference TRBV7-9 and TRBJ1-4 provide the parts outside the CDR3, is DTGVSQNPRHKITKRGQNVTFRCDPISEHNRLYWYRQTLGQGPEFLTYFQNEAQLEKSRLLSDRFSAERPKGSFSTLEIQRTEQGDSAMYLCASSRDRRIEKLFFGSGTQLSVL.

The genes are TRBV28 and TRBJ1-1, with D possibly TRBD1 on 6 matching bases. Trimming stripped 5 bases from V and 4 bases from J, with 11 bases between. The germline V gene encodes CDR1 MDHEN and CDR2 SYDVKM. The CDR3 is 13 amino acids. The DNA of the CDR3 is TGTGCCAGCAGTATGGGACATCGCACTGAAGCTTTCTTT. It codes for CASSMGHRTEAFF.

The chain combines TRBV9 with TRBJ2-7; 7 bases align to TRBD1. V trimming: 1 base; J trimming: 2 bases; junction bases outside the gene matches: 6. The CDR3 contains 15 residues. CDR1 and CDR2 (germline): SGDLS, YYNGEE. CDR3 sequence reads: CASSVTGQVTYEQYF. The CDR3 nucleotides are TGTGCCAGCAGCGTAACCGGACAGGTCACCTACGAGCAGTACTTC.

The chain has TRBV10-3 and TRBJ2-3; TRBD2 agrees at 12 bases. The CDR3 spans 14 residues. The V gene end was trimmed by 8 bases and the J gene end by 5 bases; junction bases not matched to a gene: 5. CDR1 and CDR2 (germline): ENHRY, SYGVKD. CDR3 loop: CAIASGGDLDTQYF. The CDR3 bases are TGTGCCATCGCTAGCGGGGGGGACCTAGATACGCAGTATTTT.

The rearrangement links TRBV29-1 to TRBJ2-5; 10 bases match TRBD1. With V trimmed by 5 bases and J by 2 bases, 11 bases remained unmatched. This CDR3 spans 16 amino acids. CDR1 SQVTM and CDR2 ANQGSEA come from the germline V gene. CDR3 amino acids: CSVSRQGASFQETQYF. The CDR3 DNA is TGCAGCGTTAGCCGACAGGGGGCCTCTTTTCAAGAGACCCAGTACTTC.

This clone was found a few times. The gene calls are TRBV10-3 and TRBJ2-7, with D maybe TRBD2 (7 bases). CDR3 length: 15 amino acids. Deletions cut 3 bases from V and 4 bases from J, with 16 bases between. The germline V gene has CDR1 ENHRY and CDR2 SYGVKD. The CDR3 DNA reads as TGTGCCATCAGTGAAGCACGGGGGGCGCGTTACGAGCAGTACTTC. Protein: CAISEARGARYEQYF.

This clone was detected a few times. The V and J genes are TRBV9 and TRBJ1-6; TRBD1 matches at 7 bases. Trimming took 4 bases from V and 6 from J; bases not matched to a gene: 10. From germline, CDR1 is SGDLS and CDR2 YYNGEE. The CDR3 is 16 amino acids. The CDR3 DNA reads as TGTGCCAGCAGCATTTCGACAGGGTCGGGTAATTCACCCCTCCACTTT. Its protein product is CASSISTGSGNSPLHF.

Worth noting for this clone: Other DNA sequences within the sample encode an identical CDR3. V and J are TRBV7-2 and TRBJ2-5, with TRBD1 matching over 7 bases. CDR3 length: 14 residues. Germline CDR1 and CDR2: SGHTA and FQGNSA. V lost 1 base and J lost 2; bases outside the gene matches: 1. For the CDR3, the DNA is TGTGCCAGCAGCTTAGGGGGACAGCAAGAGACCCAGTACTTC. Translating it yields CASSLGGQQETQYF. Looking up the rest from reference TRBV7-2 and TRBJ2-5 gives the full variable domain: GAGVSQSPSNKVTEKGKDVELRCDPISGHTALYWYRQSLGQGLEFLIYFQGNSAPDKSGLPSDRFSAERTGGSVSTLTIQRTQQEDSAVYLCASSLGGQQETQYFGPGTRLLVL.

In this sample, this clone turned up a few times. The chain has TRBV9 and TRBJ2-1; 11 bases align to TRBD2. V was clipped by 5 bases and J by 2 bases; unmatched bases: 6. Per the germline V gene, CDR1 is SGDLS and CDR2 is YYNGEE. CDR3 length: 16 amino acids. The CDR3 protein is CASSQLAGVPYNEQFF. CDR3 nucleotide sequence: TGTGCCAGCAGTCAACTAGCGGGGGTTCCCTACAATGAGCAGTTCTTC.

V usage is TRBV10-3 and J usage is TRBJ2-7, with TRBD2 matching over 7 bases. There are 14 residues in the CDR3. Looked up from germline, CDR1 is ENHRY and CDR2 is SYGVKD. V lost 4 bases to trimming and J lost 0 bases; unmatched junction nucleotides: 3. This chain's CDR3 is CAISVGGSSYEQYF. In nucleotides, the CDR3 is TGTGCCATCAGTGTGGGGGGGAGCTCCTACGAGCAGTACTTC.

Written as DNA, the CDR3 is TGTGCCAGCAGCTTAGAATTGCAGTACGAGCAGTACTTC. Its translation: CASSLELQYEQYF. The gene calls are TRBV7-2 and TRBJ2-7; D uncertain. V shed 1 base and J shed 4 bases, with 8 bases lying between them. The CDR3 has 13 amino acids. Germline CDR1 reads SGHTA; CDR2 reads FQGNSA.

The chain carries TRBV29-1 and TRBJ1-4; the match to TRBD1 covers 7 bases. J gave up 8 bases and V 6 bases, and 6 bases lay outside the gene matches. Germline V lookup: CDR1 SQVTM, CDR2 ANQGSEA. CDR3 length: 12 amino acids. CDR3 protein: CSVQGWREKLFF. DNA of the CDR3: TGCAGCGTACAGGGGTGGCGAGAAAAACTGTTTTTT.

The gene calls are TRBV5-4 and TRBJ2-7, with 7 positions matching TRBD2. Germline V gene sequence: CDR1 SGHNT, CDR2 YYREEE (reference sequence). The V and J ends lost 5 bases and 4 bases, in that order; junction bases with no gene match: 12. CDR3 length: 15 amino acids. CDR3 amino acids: CASRQWGGKLYEQYF. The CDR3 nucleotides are TGTGCCAGCAGACAGTGGGGGGGAAAGCTTTACGAGCAGTACTTC.

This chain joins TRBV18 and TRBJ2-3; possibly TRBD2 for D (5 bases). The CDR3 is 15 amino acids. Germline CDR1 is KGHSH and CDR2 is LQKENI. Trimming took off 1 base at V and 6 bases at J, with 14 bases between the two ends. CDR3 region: CASSPRTGSLDTQYF. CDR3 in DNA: TGTGCCAGCTCACCACGTACGGGGTCTTTGGATACGCAGTATTTT.

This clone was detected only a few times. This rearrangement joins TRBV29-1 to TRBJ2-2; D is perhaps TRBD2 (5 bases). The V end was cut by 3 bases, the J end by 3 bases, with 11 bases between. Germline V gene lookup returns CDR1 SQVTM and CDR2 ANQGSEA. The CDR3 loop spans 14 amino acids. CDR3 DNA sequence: TGCAGCGTTGAGCTAGCTCCTCACACCGGGGAGCTGTTTTTT. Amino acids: CSVELAPHTGELFF.

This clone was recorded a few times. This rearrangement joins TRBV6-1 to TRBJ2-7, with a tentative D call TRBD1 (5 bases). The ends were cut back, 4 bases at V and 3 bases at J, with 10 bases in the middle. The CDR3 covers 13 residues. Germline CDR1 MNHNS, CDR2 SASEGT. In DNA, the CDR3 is TGTGCCAGCAGTGTAGGGGCTAACTACGAGCAGTACTTC. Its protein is CASSVGANYEQYF.

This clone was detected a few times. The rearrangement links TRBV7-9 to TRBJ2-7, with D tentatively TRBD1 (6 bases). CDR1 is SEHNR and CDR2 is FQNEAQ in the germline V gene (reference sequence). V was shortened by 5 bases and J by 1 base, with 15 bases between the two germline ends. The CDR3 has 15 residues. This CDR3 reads CASSHGAGDSYEQYF. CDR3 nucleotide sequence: TGTGCCAGCAGCCACGGGGCAGGGGATTCCTACGAGCAGTACTTC. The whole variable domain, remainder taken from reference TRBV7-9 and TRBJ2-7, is DTGVSQNPRHKITKRGQNVTFRCDPISEHNRLYWYRQTLGQGPEFLTYFQNEAQLEKSRLLSDRFSAERPKGSFSTLEIQRTEQGDSAMYLCASSHGAGDSYEQYFGPGTRLTVT.